The 15 T cell receptor beta chains reported below all come from one sample, sequenced in a study of shared clonotypes between healthy human individuals (TCRdb year 2020). The library relied on the immunoSEQ multiplex PCR assay. TCRdb took this table from immuneACCESS and kept in-frame rearrangements with V and J called. Such tables lack part of the clones; where checked against another copy, unresolved V genes explain under half of the gap, and the rest is unexplained. The sample includes 110,000 or so clones, with about two thirds observed a single time. Of the sample, roughly 25% is held by the ten largest clones. The sequenced sample consisted of memory CD8+ T cells sorted from blood. The sample's cell subset or site label, in plain terms: CD45RO+ cells pooled with CCR7-negative TemRA cells. Receptors were obtained from a woman younger than 45 in good health.

The CDR3 bases are TGCGCCAGCAGCTTCTCTCCCGGACCCCTGAAGGACCACGAGCAGTACTTC. Residues: CASSFSPGPLKDHEQYF. V gene TRBV5-1 combines with J gene TRBJ2-7; no firm D call. CDR3 length: 17 amino acids. The V end lost 2 bases, the J end lost 5 bases, and 23 bases lay between the germline ends. Germline V lookup: CDR1 SGHRS, CDR2 YFSETQ.

This chain uses TRBV6-4 with TRBJ2-3; D possibly matches TRBD1 or TRBD2 (7 bases each). Germline V CDR1 and CDR2: MRHNA, SNTAGT. The V and J ends lost 6 bases and 0 bases respectively, with 16 bases between them. CDR3 length: 16 amino acids. CDR3 protein: CASSQGVSGSTDTQYF. The CDR3 coding sequence is TGTGCCAGCAGCCAGGGGGTTAGCGGGAGCACAGATACGCAGTATTTT.

The V call is TRBV1, the J call TRBJ2-1; the D segment call TRBD2 is taken from the table without a DNA check. TRBV1 corresponds to a pseudogene. CDR3 length equals 13 residues. The CDR3 region is CTSSQSGPKEWFF. The CDR3 region has the DNA TGCACCAGCAGCCAGAGCGGGCCCAAAGAGTGGTTCTTC.

The chain recombines TRBV25-1 with TRBJ1-1; D unclear. The CDR3 sequence is 14 residues long. Trimming stripped 3 bases from V and 3 bases from J, with 11 bases between. CDR1 is MGHDK and CDR2 is SYGVNS in the germline V gene. CDR3 in amino acids: CASSDGQSDTEAFF. The CDR3 DNA reads TGTGCCAGCAGTGATGGTCAGAGTGACACTGAAGCTTTCTTT.

This chain uses TRBV7-9 with TRBJ2-4; the D is unclear. The V gene lost 0 bases and the J gene lost 1 base, with 4 bases spanning the gap. The germline gives CDR1 SEHNR, CDR2 FQNEAQ (reference sequence). This CDR3 spans 14 amino acids. The CDR3 nucleotides read TGTGCCAGCAGCTTAGCGCATGCCAAAAACATTCAGTACTTC. This translates into CASSLAHAKNIQYF.

V usage is TRBV4-1 and J usage is TRBJ2-1, with D perhaps TRBD1 or TRBD2 (5 bases each). This CDR3 is 16 amino acids long. The germline V gene has CDR1 MGHRA and CDR2 YSYEKL. V was cut by 1 base and J by 2 bases, with 12 bases left in between. CDR3 bases: TGCGCCAGCAGCCAAGTCGGGACGAGGACCTACAATGAGCAGTTCTTC. It translates to CASSQVGTRTYNEQFF.

V gene TRBV30 combines with J gene TRBJ2-5; 8 bases agree with TRBD2. The CDR3 sequence is 15 residues long. Unmatched junction bases numbered 12, after V lost 2 bases and J lost 7 bases. Germline CDR1 GTSNPN, CDR2 SVGIG (reference sequence). The CDR3 sequence: CAWSRKLAAGGTQYF. CDR3 in DNA: TGTGCCTGGAGTCGCAAACTAGCGGCGGGGGGGACCCAGTACTTC. Full variable domain (rest looked up from reference TRBV30 and TRBJ2-5): SQTIHQWPATLVQPVGSPLSLECTVEGTSNPNLYWYRQAAGRGLQLLFYSVGIGQISSEVPQNLSASRPQDRQFILSSKKLLLSDSGFYLCAWSRKLAAGGTQYFGPGTRLLVL.

The sample holds a few counts of this clone. This specimen includes other DNA sequences encoding the same CDR3. This chain joins TRBV5-1 and TRBJ1-1; 7 bases are shared with TRBD1. Germline V gene sequence: CDR1 SGHRS, CDR2 YFSETQ. V dropped 0 bases and J dropped 5; count of bases not matched to a gene: 4. CDR3 length: 14 residues. CDR3: CASSLGQGRTEAFF. In nucleotides, the CDR3 is TGCGCCAGCAGCTTGGGACAGGGAAGGACTGAAGCTTTCTTT.

This clone occurred many times. The chain is built from TRBV6-1 and TRBJ2-7, with TRBD1 matching over 9 bases. The CDR3 is 14 amino acids. Germline assignment: CDR1 MNHNS and CDR2 SASEGT. Trimming at V came to 3 bases and at J to 7 bases, leaving 7 bases not matched to a gene. CDR3 sequence reads: CASSEGDRAFEQYF. CDR3 DNA sequence: TGTGCCAGCAGTGAGGGGGACAGGGCCTTTGAGCAGTACTTC.

This clone was counted only a few times. The chain has TRBV6-4 and TRBJ1-4, with a tentative D call TRBD1 (5 bases). This CDR3 has 14 residues. CDR1 is MRHNA, CDR2 SNTAGT, per germline. V was pared by 6 bases and J by 10 bases, with 18 bases between. The CDR3 protein is CASSDSEVSGKLFF. CDR3 nucleotides: TGTGCCAGCAGCGACAGCGAGGTGTCGGGAAAACTGTTTTTT.

This clone was recorded only once. The genes are TRBV28 and TRBJ2-1, with 7 bases lining up with TRBD2. The trim removed 1 base at V and 8 bases at J, leaving 8 bases unmatched. Germline V gene sequence: CDR1 MDHEN, CDR2 SYDVKM. The CDR3 has 15 amino acids. The CDR3 protein is CASSLLGEGIDEQFF. CDR3 nucleotides: TGTGCCAGCAGTTTATTGGGGGAGGGCATCGATGAGCAGTTCTTC.

The rearrangement links TRBV6-5 to TRBJ2-7; weak D call: TRBD2 (5 bases). V lost 7 bases to trimming and J lost 2 bases, with 12 bases between them. The germline gives CDR1 MNHEY, CDR2 SVGAGI. The CDR3 is 13 residues long. The CDR3, as DNA: TGTGCCAGCATTATCGGGGATACCTACGAGCAGTACTTC. Its translation is CASIIGDTYEQYF.

This clone has just a few counts. The V and J genes are TRBV5-6 and TRBJ1-1, with D hard to call. In germline, CDR1 is SGHDT, CDR2 YYEEEE. V was pared by 5 bases and J by 0 bases, with 11 bases between. This CDR3 contains 14 residues. CDR3 coding DNA: TGTGCCAGCAGATTCGGGTCTTTGAACACTGAAGCTTTCTTT. Protein product: CASRFGSLNTEAFF.

This clone has a single count. This chain links TRBV30 with TRBJ1-1, with D tentatively TRBD1 (5 bases). This CDR3 has 11 residues. V was shortened by 5 bases and J by 5 bases, with 9 bases between the two germline ends. Germline CDR1 and CDR2: GTSNPN and SVGIG (reference sequence). CDR3 bases: TGTGCCTGGGGGGGGACGACTGAAGCTTTCTTT. Translated: CAWGGTTEAFF. The full variable domain, completed using reference TRBV30 and TRBJ1-1, is SQTIHQWPATLVQPVGSPLSLECTVEGTSNPNLYWYRQAAGRGLQLLFYSVGIGQISSEVPQNLSASRPQDRQFILSSKKLLLSDSGFYLCAWGGTTEAFFGQGTRLTVV.

This clone was found once. The chain joins TRBV27 to TRBJ2-7, with D perhaps TRBD1 (5 bases). Trimming stripped 3 bases from V and 3 bases from J, with 15 bases between. The CDR3 length is 15 residues. CDR1 and CDR2 from the germline V gene are MNHEY and SMNVEV (reference sequence). CDR3 coding DNA: TGTGCCAGCAGTTTTGGGGTTAGGGGTTACTACGAGCAGTACTTC. Its translation: CASSFGVRGYYEQYF.